Described below is a single T cell receptor (beta chain) sequence and its context. The data were obtained in a study of blood T cell repertoires in COVID-19. Study-level information: The samples span acute and convalescent COVID-19 from the United States, Italy and Spain. PBMCs, B-cell-depleted T cells, or T cells provided the cDNA or gDNA that made up the material.

With 2 bases clipped from V and 8 bases from J, the junction kept 10 bases outside the gene matches. The CDR3 runs 15 residues. CDR1 SGHNT and CDR2 YYREEE come from the germline V gene (reference sequence). Methods used by the authors: Reference gene primer amplification gave nucleated cell count estimates. Assay: immunoSEQ multiplex PCR; the TCRdb copy retains only in-frame clones and omits some. That table is the source of V, J and clone size, and D and trimming were worked out from the DNA. Of about 94,000 clones in the sample, about 80% were seen once. This chain uses TRBV5-4 with TRBJ2-1; TRBD2 matches at 7 bases. The sample comprised peripheral blood. This sequence originates from a human donor in a cohort sampled during active COVID-19. The chain's CDR3 is CASSFSSGVLYEQFF. CDR3 sequence (DNA): TGTGCCAGCAGCTTCTCTAGCGGAGTGCTCTATGAGCAGTTCTTC.